This TCR beta chain is from a study of metastatic and nonmetastatic thyroid tumors. All patients were treatment-naive before thyroid surgery. The CDR3 has 13 residues. Germline-derived CDR1 and CDR2 are MNHNS and SASEGT. V dropped 9 bases and J dropped 2 bases, with 10 bases sitting between them. With MiXCR, TCRdb reprocessed the PCR reads. Of 55,000 to 75,000 clones in the sample, 15% to 20% were seen once. This clone was detected ten times or more. The sequence came from a female donor with papillary thyroid cancer or a benign thyroid nodule (not recorded which). Some clones in this sample may be carry-over from other donors' samples. This chain connects TRBV6-1 to TRBJ2-2; D remains ambiguous. The sample was blood. The CDR3 protein is CASEAKNTGELFF. In DNA, the CDR3 is TGTGCCAGTGAGGCCAAAAACACCGGGGAGCTGTTTTTT.